This paragraph reports one T cell receptor beta chain. Sequencing was performed with immunoSEQ multiplex PCR; in TCRdb, only in-frame clones are kept and a portion is missing. The table lists roughly 6,900 clones, around 68% of them singletons. This entry is derived from a study of CD4+ T cells in melanoma. The germline V gene encodes CDR1 LGHDT and CDR2 YNNKEL (reference sequence). J lost 0 bases, V lost 4 bases, and 3 bases had no gene match. CDR3 length equals 15 residues. This clonotype was sampled from a human donor with melanoma. Sequenced input: cells from a culture (not recorded whether cultured in vitro). This sequence joins TRBV3-1 (or the pseudogene TRBV3-2) and TRBJ2-3; 8 nucleotides align to TRBD2. This chain's CDR3 is CASSPTSGSTDTQYF. In DNA form, the CDR3 reads TGTGCCAGCAGCCCAACTAGCGGCAGCACAGATACGCAGTATTTT.